This note documents a single TCR beta chain sequence. Antigen: not known. Antigen-specific CD4+ T cells were first expanded with viral peptide pools by the ViraFEST assay and only then sequenced. When around 9 days of culture had elapsed, CD4+ T cells were isolated. Two-dose vaccination with either BNT162b2 or mRNA-1273 was given to the participants. Testing of the vaccine recipients showed negative nucleocapsid antibodies and no prior SARS-CoV-2 infection. PBMC cultures contained approximately 1.8 million cells per well, 8.5 to 10 IU/ml IL-2 and roughly 9.4 ug/ml peptides. On days 3 and 7, fresh IL-2 medium replaced half the medium. TCRdb keeps only in-frame clones here, not all; method: immunoSEQ multiplex PCR. The sample gives 65,000 to 70,000 clones, around four fifths of which show up once; around 0.9% is in the top ten. The entry originates in a study of vaccination effects on CD4 cells after COVID-19.

CDR1 SGHRS and CDR2 YFSETQ come from the germline V gene. V was shortened by 5 bases and J by 0 bases, with 10 bases between the two germline ends. The CDR3 covers 14 residues. Sequencing used CD4+ T cells from PBMCs cultured with HCoV-OC43 spike peptides, obtained after COVID-19 vaccination. The subset denotes: HCoV-OC43 spike overlapping peptide pool stimulation. This receptor was obtained from a human donor who received a COVID-19 vaccine. The chain couples TRBV5-1 to TRBJ2-3, with D unresolved. CDR3 protein: CASRTVPSTDTQYF. CDR3 nucleotides: TGCGCCAGCAGAACAGTGCCTAGCACAGATACGCAGTATTTT.